These T cell receptor beta chains were read from a single sample in a study of beta chain features in type 1 diabetes. Profiling relied on immunoSEQ multiplex PCR, and the TCRdb table lists in-frame clones only, not all of them. The sample holds around 450,000 clones, around 10% seen once. The specimen was naive CD4+ T cells from blood. These receptors were obtained from a woman between 18 and 29 years old in good health. Both conserved end residues are part of each CDR3. The D gene is left open where the match is weak. Not every row has a clone size; where given, it reads once, few, many or a size class.

abundance	v_gene	d_gene	j_gene	CDR3aa	CDR3nt
few	TRBV20-1	-	TRBJ1-1	CSIEGNTEAFF	TGCAGTATCGAGGGGAACACTGAAGCTTTCTTT
few	TRBV29-1	-	TRBJ1-1	CSVAQQNTEAFF	TGCAGCGTTGCGCAGCAGAACACTGAAGCTTTCTTT
few	TRBV10-2	-	TRBJ2-1	CASSESGRTRSYNEQFF	TGCGCCAGCAGTGAGTCGGGGCGGACGCGGAGTTACAATGAGCAGTTCTTC
-	TRBV7-2	-	TRBJ2-3	CASSPALPSTDTQYF	TGTGCCAGCAGCCCCGCGTTACCTAGCACAGATACGCAGTATTTT
few	TRBV18	-	TRBJ2-1	CASSPRGSTYNEQFF	TGTGCCAGCTCACCGAGAGGGTCCACCTACAATGAGCAGTTCTTC
few	TRBV10-3	-	TRBJ1-2	CAISAQERDGYTF	TGTGCCATCAGCGCACAGGAGAGGGATGGCTACACCTTC
-	TRBV29-1	TRBD1	TRBJ1-4	CSVFMTGTNEKLFF	TGCAGCGTTTTCATGACAGGGACTAATGAAAAACTGTTTTTT
few	TRBV7-3	-	TRBJ2-6	CASSLASSGPGANVLTF	TGTGCCAGCAGCTTAGCTTCCTCAGGGCCTGGGGCCAACGTCCTGACTTTC
few	TRBV30	TRBD2	TRBJ2-1	CAWSVGLRLADNEQFF	TGTGCCTGGAGTGTAGGGTTGAGACTAGCGGATAATGAGCAGTTCTTC
-	TRBV4-1	-	TRBJ1-1	CASSQVRYTEAFF	TGCGCCAGCAGCCAAGTCAGGTACACTGAAGCTTTCTTT
-	TRBV4-2	TRBD2	TRBJ2-5	CASSRNSGGQETQYF	TGTGCCAGCAGCCGGAATAGCGGGGGGCAAGAGACCCAGTACTTC
-	TRBV4-3	-	TRBJ2-5	CASSQELIGMKTQYF	TGCGCCAGCAGCCAAGAACTAATTGGGATGAAGACCCAGTACTTC
few	TRBV5-1	-	TRBJ1-4	CASSLTRRSAGVGEKLFF	TGCGCCAGCAGCTTGACGCGCCGATCCGCCGGGGTAGGTGAAAAACTGTTTTTT
few	TRBV6-6	-	TRBJ1-2	CASSSPDESNYGYTF	TGTGCCAGCAGTTCACCCGACGAGTCTAACTATGGCTACACCTTC
-	TRBV4-1	-	TRBJ1-2	CASSQDRGGDRGRYGYTF	TGCGCCAGCAGCCAAGATCGAGGGGGTGACCGAGGCCGCTATGGCTACACCTTC
-	TRBV7-9	-	TRBJ1-5	CASSLTGQPQHF	TGTGCCAGCAGCTTGACCGGTCAGCCCCAGCATTTT
-	TRBV5-1	-	TRBJ2-5	CASSLSGGRETQYF	TGCGCCAGCAGCTTGAGTGGGGGCCGGGAGACCCAGTACTTC
many	TRBV29-1	-	TRBJ1-2	CSVGDRNYGYTF	TGCAGCGTTGGCGACAGAAACTATGGCTACACCTTC
-	TRBV7-9	-	TRBJ2-5	CASSRVEETQYF	TGTGCCAGCAGCAGGGTAGAAGAGACCCAGTACTTC
-	TRBV29-1	-	TRBJ1-2	CSVEDSKGNGYTF	TGCAGCGTTGAAGACTCCAAAGGGAATGGCTACACCTTC
-	TRBV27	TRBD2	TRBJ2-7	CASSPGPGTSGVDEQYF	TGTGCCAGCAGTCCTGGCCCCGGGACTAGCGGGGTAGACGAGCAGTACTTC
few	TRBV7-9	-	TRBJ2-5	CASAVDRSRETQYF	TGTGCCAGCGCGGTTGACAGAAGTCGAGAGACCCAGTACTTC
-	TRBV19	-	TRBJ2-5	CASSKNAQETQYF	TGTGCCAGTAGTAAGAATGCACAAGAGACCCAGTACTTC
-	TRBV19	-	TRBJ2-5	CASSIVREETQYF	TGTGCCAGTAGTATAGTTCGGGAAGAGACCCAGTACTTC
-	TRBV7-6	-	TRBJ2-1	CASSLGNSYNEQFF	TGTGCCAGCAGCTTGGGGAACTCCTACAATGAGCAGTTCTTC
-	TRBV29-1	TRBD2	TRBJ2-1	CSVDPGGKNNEQFF	TGCAGCGTTGACCCCGGGGGGAAGAACAATGAGCAGTTCTTC
-	TRBV5-4	-	TRBJ2-3	CASSPGSQPDTQYF	TGTGCCAGCAGCCCTGGGTCTCAGCCAGATACGCAGTATTTT
few	TRBV30	-	TRBJ2-7	CAWSPSHEQYF	TGTGCCTGGAGCCCTAGCCACGAGCAGTACTTC
few	TRBV6-6	TRBD2	TRBJ2-5	CASSYAGGETQYF	TGTGCCAGCAGTTACGCGGGAGGAGAGACCCAGTACTTC
few	TRBV15	-	TRBJ2-1	CATSRASQYNEQFF	TGTGCCACCAGCAGAGCCAGCCAGTACAATGAGCAGTTCTTC
-	TRBV7-2	-	TRBJ1-2	CASSLELNYGYTF	TGTGCCAGCAGCTTAGAGTTAAACTATGGCTACACCTTC
few	TRBV7-2	-	TRBJ2-3	CASSPYSWTSTDTQYF	TGTGCCAGCAGCCCATACTCGTGGACTAGCACAGATACGCAGTATTTT
few	TRBV5-4	TRBD2	TRBJ2-1	CASRSRTSGSREQFF	TGTGCCAGCAGGAGCAGGACTAGCGGGAGCCGTGAGCAGTTCTTC
-	TRBV7-9	-	TRBJ2-5	CASTRMAAGWSRETQYF	TGTGCCAGCACCCGAATGGCGGCCGGCTGGAGTAGGGAGACCCAGTACTTC
few	TRBV4-3	-	TRBJ1-1	CASSQDHRVLDTEAFF	TGCGCCAGCAGCCAAGATCACAGGGTTCTGGACACTGAAGCTTTCTTT
-	TRBV30	TRBD1	TRBJ2-2	CASDRTNTGELFF	TGTGCCTCGGACAGGACAAACACCGGGGAGCTGTTTTTT
-	TRBV11-1	-	TRBJ2-5	CASSFARETQYF	TGTGCCAGCAGCTTTGCCCGGGAGACCCAGTACTTC
-	TRBV7-2	TRBD1	TRBJ1-5	CASGDRGWQPQHF	TGTGCCAGCGGGGACAGGGGATGGCAGCCCCAGCATTTT
-	TRBV7-9	-	TRBJ2-7	CASSLPDKGYEQYF	TGTGCCAGCAGCTTACCGGACAAGGGATACGAGCAGTACTTC
-	TRBV5-1	TRBD2	TRBJ2-1	CASSSSGAYNEQFF	TGCGCCAGCAGCTCTAGCGGGGCCTACAATGAGCAGTTCTTC
-	TRBV5-1	TRBD1	TRBJ1-2	CASTRTGGSVYGYTF	TGCGCCAGCACCCGGACAGGGGGCTCGGTGTATGGCTACACCTTC
-	TRBV7-2	-	TRBJ1-1	CASKLRRDEAFF	TGTGCCAGCAAGCTTCGGCGGGACGAAGCTTTCTTT
few	TRBV11-3	-	TRBJ2-3	CASSLGRGASTDTQYF	TGTGCCAGCAGCTTGGGAAGGGGGGCGAGCACAGATACGCAGTATTTT
few	TRBV4-3	-	TRBJ2-2	CASTESRGRSTGELFF	TGCGCCAGCACCGAGTCCCGGGGGCGAAGCACCGGGGAGCTGTTTTTT
-	TRBV15	TRBD1	TRBJ1-5	CATRDRGRQPQHF	TGTGCCACCAGAGACAGGGGGCGGCAGCCCCAGCATTTT
few	TRBV10-3	TRBD1	TRBJ2-5	CAINRDRQETQYF	TGTGCCATCAATCGGGACAGACAAGAGACCCAGTACTTC
-	TRBV5-4	TRBD2	TRBJ2-1	CASSPLGGSTDEQFF	TGTGCCAGCAGCCCCCTTGGCGGGAGTACGGATGAGCAGTTCTTC
-	TRBV13	TRBD1	TRBJ1-1	CASSRQGEPPRTAFF	TGTGCCAGCAGTCGTCAGGGGGAGCCCCCTAGAACGGCTTTCTTT
few	TRBV10-3	-	TRBJ1-5	CAISESFPGPNQPQHF	TGTGCCATCAGTGAGTCGTTCCCGGGTCCAAATCAGCCCCAGCATTTT
few	TRBV7-9	-	TRBJ1-3	CASSGNTIYF	TGTGCCAGCAGTGGAAACACCATATATTTT
-	TRBV30	-	TRBJ2-7	CAWSVPYEPRSSYEQYF	TGTGCCTGGAGTGTACCCTACGAGCCCCGAAGCTCCTACGAGCAGTACTTC
-	TRBV18	-	TRBJ1-4	CASSDRINEKLFF	TGTGCCAGCTCGGACAGAATTAATGAAAAACTGTTTTTT
-	TRBV7-8	-	TRBJ2-1	CASSFDKTYNEQFF	TGTGCCAGCAGCTTCGACAAGACCTACAATGAGCAGTTCTTC